The 16 T cell receptor beta chains presented below share a single source sample, sequenced in a study of shared clonotypes between healthy human individuals. Produced via immunoSEQ multiplex PCR; TCRdb's table is partial and in-frame only. The repertoire consists of some 1.4 million clones, with about 96% occurring once and the leading ten covering approximately 1.1%. Sequencing was carried out using naive CD4+ T cells sorted from blood. Subset here: CD45RA+ positively selected. The receptors stem from a man aged 25 to 40 in good health.

V is TRBV7-6 and J is TRBJ1-1; tentative D call: TRBD1 (6 bases). This CDR3 contains 13 residues. CDR1 and CDR2 from the germline V gene are SGHVS and FNYEAQ. V lost 5 bases and J lost 10, with 17 bases in between. CDR3 in amino acids: CASSTGQPLGAFF. CDR3 coding DNA: TGTGCCAGCAGCACCGGACAGCCCCTGGGAGCTTTCTTT.

The chain uses TRBV6-6 and TRBJ1-1, with 7 bases that match TRBD1. This CDR3 is 13 amino acids long. V lost 6 bases and J lost 11; bases outside the gene matches: 12. The germline CDR1 and CDR2 sequences are MNHNY and SVGAGI (reference sequence). This CDR3 is CASRRGTGTEAFF. The CDR3 bases are TGTGCCAGCAGAAGGGGGACCGGGACAGAGGCTTTCTTT.

The CDR3 loop is CASSGQGHNEQFF. The CDR3 coding sequence is TGCGCCAGCAGTGGACAGGGCCATAATGAGCAGTTCTTC. V is TRBV10-1 and J is TRBJ2-1; TRBD1 matches at 7 bases. J lost 7 bases, V lost 4 bases, and 4 bases had no gene match. This CDR3 has 13 residues. Germline-derived CDR1 and CDR2 are WNHNN and SYGVQD (reference sequence).

The V call is TRBV5-1, the J call TRBJ1-2; maybe TRBD1 (6 bases). CDR3 size: 15 residues. The germline V and J ends were trimmed by 2 bases and 3 bases, with 14 bases remaining between them. Germline values: CDR1 SGHRS, CDR2 YFSETQ. CDR3 sequence reads: CASSFRDTGYYGYTF. The CDR3 DNA reads as TGCGCCAGCAGCTTCCGGGACACGGGTTACTATGGCTACACCTTC.

The V call is TRBV7-9, the J call TRBJ2-2; 9 bases fit TRBD2. The V segment lost 5 bases and the J segment 6 bases; nucleotides outside the gene matches: 13. Per the germline V gene, CDR1 is SEHNR and CDR2 is FQNEAQ (reference sequence). The CDR3 length is 17 residues. The CDR3 loop reads CASSLRSVAGDPGELFF. The DNA for the CDR3 is TGTGCCAGCAGCCTACGTTCGGTAGCGGGGGACCCCGGGGAGCTGTTTTTT.

This chain joins TRBV5-6 and TRBJ2-7; D is perhaps TRBD1 (5 bases). Trimming stripped 2 bases from V and 6 bases from J, with 15 bases between. CDR3 length: 14 amino acids. From germline, CDR1 is SGHDT and CDR2 YYEEEE. CDR3 sequence reads: CASSFRPYDSEQYF. The CDR3, as DNA: TGTGCCAGCAGCTTTAGACCCTATGACAGCGAGCAGTACTTC.

The chain is built from TRBV5-4 and TRBJ1-1; 7 bases agree with TRBD1. CDR1 and CDR2 from the germline V gene are SGHNT and YYREEE (reference sequence). This CDR3 comprises 16 residues. V trimming: 2 bases; J trimming: 0 bases; junction bases outside the gene matches: 7. The CDR3 DNA follows: TGTGCCAGCAGCTTAGGGGGCCCAAATATGAACACTGAAGCTTTCTTT. Its protein product is CASSLGGPNMNTEAFF.

The chain joins TRBV7-2 to TRBJ2-2; TRBD1 matches 12 bases. V shed 6 bases, J shed 4 bases, and the junction held 0 bases outside the gene matches. This CDR3 region has 14 residues. The V gene's germline CDR1 is SGHTA and CDR2 FQGNSA. For the CDR3, the DNA is TGTGCCAGCAGGGGACAGGGGGCCACCGGGGAGCTGTTTTTT. It is translated as CASRGQGATGELFF.

This clone was seen only a few times. CDR3 bases: TGTGCCTGGACAGGGGACACCGGGGAGCTGTTTTTT. Translated: CAWTGDTGELFF. The rearrangement links TRBV30 to TRBJ2-2, with D perhaps TRBD1 (6 bases). This CDR3 spans 12 amino acids. Trimming took 4 bases from V and 3 from J, leaving 6 bases between them. Per germline, CDR1 GTSNPN and CDR2 SVGIG (reference sequence).

The V call is TRBV28, the J call TRBJ1-1; D is perhaps TRBD1 (6 bases). Germline CDR1 MDHEN, CDR2 SYDVKM. The CDR3 extends over 14 amino acids. V shed 3 bases and J shed 7 bases, with 15 bases lying between them. The CDR3 region is CASSFGHRDGEAFF. The CDR3 DNA reads as TGTGCCAGCAGTTTTGGGCACAGGGACGGTGAAGCTTTCTTT.

V and J are TRBV5-6 and TRBJ2-3, with D uncertain. Germline V lookup: CDR1 SGHDT, CDR2 YYEEEE. CDR3 length equals 15 residues. V lost 3 bases and J 1 base, leaving 12 bases between the germline ends. CDR3 amino acids: CASSSEVWGTDTQYF. As DNA, the CDR3 is TGTGCCAGCAGCTCCGAAGTCTGGGGCACAGATACGCAGTATTTT.

The rearrangement links TRBV7-8 to TRBJ1-1; D unresolved. CDR1 is SGHVS, CDR2 FQNEAQ, per germline. Between the trimmed V and J ends, which lost 1 base and 0 bases, there was a span of 12 bases. This CDR3 contains 16 residues. The CDR3 is CASSLDSPSMNTEAFF. CDR3 DNA: TGTGCCAGCAGCTTAGACAGTCCAAGTATGAACACTGAAGCTTTCTTT.

This chain uses TRBV5-1 with TRBJ1-3, with D tentatively TRBD1 (6 bases). In germline, CDR1 is SGHRS, CDR2 YFSETQ. This CDR3 region has 15 residues. The ends were cut back, 2 bases at V and 0 bases at J, with 9 bases in the middle. The CDR3 DNA reads as TGCGCCAGCAGCTTTCAGGGGCTCTCTGGAAACACCATATATTTT. Its translation is CASSFQGLSGNTIYF.

The CDR3 is CASGQGGNEQFF. Written as DNA, the CDR3 is TGTGCCTCGGGACAGGGGGGGAATGAGCAGTTCTTC. The chain carries TRBV19 and TRBJ2-1, with 11 bases aligning to TRBD1. V lost 11 bases to trimming and J lost 7 bases; unmatched junction nucleotides: 4. CDR3 size: 12 residues. Germline V gives CDR1 LNHDA, CDR2 SQIVND (reference sequence).

J is TRBJ2-3 and V is TRBV7-9; D ambiguous. The germline CDR1 and CDR2 sequences are SEHNR and FQNEAQ (reference sequence). Trimming stripped 5 bases from V and 5 bases from J, with 20 bases between. The CDR3 runs to 16 residues. CDR3: CASSPRSGSRLDTQYF. The CDR3 DNA is TGTGCCAGCAGCCCTCGGTCCGGGTCCAGACTAGATACGCAGTATTTT.

V gene TRBV28 combines with J gene TRBJ2-3; 16 bases match TRBD2. The V gene end was trimmed by 4 bases and the J gene end by 6 bases; junction bases not matched to a gene: 19. CDR1 MDHEN and CDR2 SYDVKM come from the germline V gene. This CDR3 contains 21 residues. Written as DNA, the CDR3 is TGTGCCAGCAGTTATCCGGTCTCCGGGACTAGCGGGAGGGCCGAGTTGGATACGCAGTATTTT. Translating gives CASSYPVSGTSGRAELDTQYF. The variable domain in full, with the rest retrieved from reference TRBV28 and TRBJ2-3, is DVKVTQSSRYLVKRTGEKVFLECVQDMDHENMFWYRQDPGLGLRLIYFSYDVKMKEKGDIPEGYSVSREKKERFSLILESASTNQTSMYLCASSYPVSGTSGRAELDTQYFGPGTRLTVL.